This paragraph covers one T cell receptor (beta chain) sequence. Germline V lookup: CDR1 MDHEN, CDR2 SYDVKM. The length of the CDR3 is 12 residues. Trimming removed 5 bases from V and 13 bases from J; junction bases left unmatched: 8. The PCR ran on 60 Vbeta and 13 Jbeta primers. The table came from immunoSEQ multiplex PCR; TCRdb's copy has only in-frame clones and leaves some out. With around 200,000 clones in the sample, the ten largest clones hold over 0.95%. This entry comes from a study of cytomegalovirus exposure and HLA in healthy donors. The sample taken for sequencing was PBMCs. This receptor was identified in a girl aged 2-10 years in good health and CMV-seropositive. The genes are TRBV28 and TRBJ2-3; 8 bases map to TRBD1. Here the CDR3 reads CASSPPTGEKYF. As DNA, the CDR3 is TGTGCCAGCAGTCCGCCGACAGGGGAGAAGTATTTT. The variable domain in full, with the rest retrieved from reference TRBV28 and TRBJ2-3, is DVKVTQSSRYLVKRTGEKVFLECVQDMDHENMFWYRQDPGLGLRLIYFSYDVKMKEKGDIPEGYSVSREKKERFSLILESASTNQTSMYLCASSPPTGEKYFGPGTRLTVL.